This T cell receptor beta chain was recorded in a study of blood T cell repertoires in COVID-19. Overall study: Italy, Spain and the United States were the sources of the convalescent and acute COVID-19 samples. Sample material is recorded as cDNA or gDNA derived from T cells, B-cell-depleted T cells, or PBMCs.

The CDR3 consists of 15 residues. Germline CDR1 is MNHNS and CDR2 is SASEGT. Trimming took 2 bases from V and 4 from J, leaving 14 bases between them. Original data processing: It was from reference gene primer amplification that nucleated cell counts were estimated. Some clones are missing from TCRdb's copy, which holds only in-frame ones; the method was immunoSEQ multiplex PCR. The V and J calls and clone size are taken from that table; D and trimming were inferred from the DNA. The table shows about 62,000 clones, with roughly 86% occurring only once. The J gene is TRBJ1-1, the V gene TRBV6-1; unclear D gene. The sample comprised peripheral blood. The clonotype comes from a man between 65 and 85 years old with acute or convalescent COVID-19. CDR3 nucleotides: TGTGCCAGCAGTGAAATAGTAAGGGAGGGCACTGAAGCTTTCTTT. This sequence encodes CASSEIVREGTEAFF.